These T cell receptor beta chains were read from a single sample in a study of OX40 agonist ivuxolimab in advanced cancers. The protocol was immunoSEQ multiplex PCR, while the TCRdb copy is restricted to in-frame clones and leaves out a portion. Among approximately 10,000 clones listed, under 80% were seen once. Sequencing was performed on CD4+ or CD8+ T cells sorted from blood, taken in a trial of the OX40 agonist ivuxolimab. These receptors originate from an adult with an advanced solid tumor such as melanoma, head and neck, liver or kidney cancer. Both conserved end residues are part of each CDR3. Each record gives: J gene, D gene, clone size, V gene, CDR3 DNA, CDR3 protein. The D gene is left open where the match is weak. The size of a clone is reported for some rows only, either as once, few or many, or as a class for expanded clones.

J: TRBJ2-2
D: TRBD1
size: .
V: TRBV7-2
DNA: TGTGCCAGCAGCTTAGGTTACAGGGGGCAGGTCGGGGAGCTGTTTTTT
CDR3: CASSLGYRGQVGELFF

J: TRBJ1-2
D: .
size: .
V: TRBV5-8
DNA: TGTGCCAGCAGCCTCGAAGACTATGGCTACACCTTC
CDR3: CASSLEDYGYTF

J: TRBJ1-3
D: .
size: .
V: TRBV29-1
DNA: TGCAGCGTCTGGACAGACTCTGGAAACACCATATATTTT
CDR3: CSVWTDSGNTIYF

J: TRBJ1-5
D: .
size: few
V: TRBV19
DNA: TGTGCCAGTAGTTTCCCCATACATAGCAATCAGCCCCAGCATTTT
CDR3: CASSFPIHSNQPQHF

J: TRBJ1-3
D: TRBD1
size: .
V: TRBV5-8
DNA: TGTGCCAGCAGCGCCCGGGACAGGGGGCGTCGGCCAAACACCATATATTTT
CDR3: CASSARDRGRRPNTIYF

J: TRBJ2-3
D: TRBD2
size: medium-sized
V: TRBV6-4
DNA: TGTGCCAGCAGTGACTCGAGCGGGGGCGGCACAGATACGCAGTATTTT
CDR3: CASSDSSGGGTDTQYF

J: TRBJ2-3
D: .
size: .
V: TRBV14
DNA: TGTGCCAGCAGCCAAGATTTCGGCGGGCCCCGGTGGCAGTATTTT
CDR3: CASSQDFGGPRWQYF

J: TRBJ2-4
D: .
size: .
V: TRBV7-8
DNA: TGTGCCAGCAGCTTAGACGTCAGCGGAAAAAACATTCAGTACTTC
CDR3: CASSLDVSGKNIQYF

J: TRBJ2-1
D: .
size: .
V: TRBV28
DNA: TGTGCCAGCAGTGCCCCCAATGAGCAGTTCTTC
CDR3: CASSAPNEQFF

J: TRBJ2-6
D: .
size: .
V: TRBV7-9
DNA: TGTGCCAGCGTCCGAGGGGGGACTGGGGCCAACGTCCTGACTTTC
CDR3: CASVRGGTGANVLTF

J: TRBJ2-1
D: .
size: .
V: TRBV27
DNA: TGTGCCAGCAGTTTATCGTGGTCCTACAATGAGCAGTTCTTC
CDR3: CASSLSWSYNEQFF

J: TRBJ2-3
D: .
size: .
V: TRBV2
DNA: TGTGCCAGCAGTGCCTCGGATAGGGAGTTGGCTACGCAGTATTTT
CDR3: CASSASDRELATQYF

J: TRBJ2-1
D: .
size: once
V: TRBV14
DNA: TGTGCCAGCAGCTCCACCCAAAGGAGCTCCTACAATGAGCAGTTCTTC
CDR3: CASSSTQRSSYNEQFF

J: TRBJ1-6
D: .
size: .
V: TRBV27
DNA: TGTGCCAGCAGTCTCGCTAATTCACCCCTCCACTTT
CDR3: CASSLANSPLHF

J: TRBJ2-1
D: .
size: .
V: TRBV9
DNA: TGTGCCAGCAGTCCCTCAGGGCTAACAAACAATGAGCAGTTCTTC
CDR3: CASSPSGLTNNEQFF

J: TRBJ2-1
D: .
size: .
V: TRBV11-1
DNA: TGTGCCAGCAGCCCCCCGGACGCATCCTACAATGAGCAGTTCTTC
CDR3: CASSPPDASYNEQFF

J: TRBJ1-1
D: .
size: .
V: TRBV27
DNA: TGTGCCAGCAGTCGCAGGGGCTACATGAACACTGAAGCTTTCTTT
CDR3: CASSRRGYMNTEAFF

J: TRBJ1-4
D: .
size: .
V: TRBV6-1
DNA: TGTGCCAGCATCCGAGCCCAAGACGAAAAACTGTTTTTT
CDR3: CASIRAQDEKLFF

J: TRBJ1-2
D: TRBD1
size: .
V: TRBV29-1
DNA: TGCAGCGTTGAAGGTGGACAGGAGAACTATGGCTACACCTTC
CDR3: CSVEGGQENYGYTF

J: TRBJ1-1
D: .
size: medium-sized
V: TRBV18
DNA: TGTGCCAGCTCAATAGGTAACACTGAAGCTTTCTTT
CDR3: CASSIGNTEAFF

J: TRBJ1-2
D: TRBD1
size: .
V: TRBV7-8
DNA: TGTGCCAGCAGCTTAGCGAGGGGACAGGGGGCTTCGGGCTATGGCTACACCTTC
CDR3: CASSLARGQGASGYGYTF

J: TRBJ1-3
D: .
size: .
V: TRBV2
DNA: TGTGCCAGCAGTGAAACCCAGGGAGGCTCTGGAAACACCATATATTTT
CDR3: CASSETQGGSGNTIYF

J: TRBJ2-1
D: .
size: few
V: TRBV7-7
DNA: TGTGCTAGCAGCTTAGGCTACGGAGGTAGCGGAAGCTACAATGAGCAGTTCTTC
CDR3: CASSLGYGGSGSYNEQFF

J: TRBJ1-2
D: .
size: .
V: TRBV4-3
DNA: TGCGCCAGCAGCCAAGATGAACAGGACGGGAGTGGCTACACCTTC
CDR3: CASSQDEQDGSGYTF

J: TRBJ2-1
D: TRBD2
size: .
V: TRBV27
DNA: TGTGCCAGCAGTTTGGGGGGGTCCTCCTACAATGAGCAGTTCTTC
CDR3: CASSLGGSSYNEQFF

J: TRBJ2-2
D: .
size: once
V: TRBV7-6
DNA: TGTGCCAGCAGCCACGTTAGAGGATACACCGGGGAGCTGTTTTTT
CDR3: CASSHVRGYTGELFF

J: TRBJ1-2
D: .
size: .
V: TRBV30
DNA: TGTGCCTGGAGGAACTATGGCTACACCTTC
CDR3: CAWRNYGYTF

J: TRBJ2-5
D: TRBD2
size: .
V: TRBV7-9
DNA: TGTGCCAGCAGCCCTGGGACTAGCGGGAGACCCATCCAAGAGACCCAGTACTTC
CDR3: CASSPGTSGRPIQETQYF

J: TRBJ2-1
D: .
size: .
V: TRBV6-1
DNA: TGTGCCAGCAGCCCTAGGGGGGAGCAGTTCTTC
CDR3: CASSPRGEQFF

J: TRBJ1-1
D: TRBD1
size: .
V: TRBV6-1
DNA: TGTGCCAGCAGTTTGGGACAGGGGTTTCGGACTGAAGCTTTCTTT
CDR3: CASSLGQGFRTEAFF

J: TRBJ2-5
D: .
size: .
V: TRBV4-3
DNA: TGCGCCAGCAGCCAAGATCGTGACAACCAAGAGACCCAGTACTTC
CDR3: CASSQDRDNQETQYF

J: TRBJ2-6
D: .
size: .
V: TRBV6-4
DNA: TGTGCCAGCAGTGACCGAGCGGCGGGGGCCAACGTCCTGACTTTC
CDR3: CASSDRAAGANVLTF

J: TRBJ2-3
D: TRBD2
size: .
V: TRBV5-4
DNA: TGTGCCAGCAGCTTCGGGACTAGCGGTTCAGATACGCAGTATTTT
CDR3: CASSFGTSGSDTQYF

J: TRBJ1-5
D: TRBD1
size: .
V: TRBV19
DNA: TGTGCCAGTAGTCCTGGGACAGGGGGAAATCAGCCCCAGCATTTT
CDR3: CASSPGTGGNQPQHF

J: TRBJ2-7
D: .
size: .
V: TRBV6-6
DNA: TGTGCCAGCAGTTACTCGGACGCCTGGGAGCAGTACTTC
CDR3: CASSYSDAWEQYF

J: TRBJ1-1
D: .
size: .
V: TRBV7-6
DNA: TGTGCCAGCAGCTTAGGGGCGAGAGAGAACACTGAAGCTTTCTTT
CDR3: CASSLGARENTEAFF

J: TRBJ1-2
D: .
size: .
V: TRBV6-1
DNA: TGTGCCAGCAGTCCTAGGATACAGGGAGTCTATGGCTACACCTTC
CDR3: CASSPRIQGVYGYTF

J: TRBJ2-3
D: .
size: .
V: TRBV28
DNA: TGTGCCAGCAGTTTATCCCGGACCCAGGGAGATACGCAGTATTTT
CDR3: CASSLSRTQGDTQYF

J: TRBJ2-2
D: TRBD2
size: .
V: TRBV7-9
DNA: TGTGCCAGCAGCACCTATACCCCTAGCGGGAGGACCGGGGAGCTGTTTTTT
CDR3: CASSTYTPSGRTGELFF

J: TRBJ2-1
D: .
size: once
V: TRBV7-9
DNA: TGTGCCAGCAGCGTCGGTGGACCCTACAATGAGCAGTTCTTC
CDR3: CASSVGGPYNEQFF

J: TRBJ2-2
D: TRBD2
size: once
V: TRBV7-6
DNA: TGTGCCAGCAGCTTAGGGACGGGAGGCGACACCGGGGAGCTGTTTTTT
CDR3: CASSLGTGGDTGELFF

J: TRBJ2-2
D: .
size: few
V: TRBV7-7
DNA: TGTGCTAGCAGCTTAGAATACGCAGATTACACCGGGGAGCTGTTTTTT
CDR3: CASSLEYADYTGELFF

J: TRBJ1-1
D: .
size: .
V: TRBV27
DNA: TGTGCCAGCAGTTTATCACCAGATCTCCTCACTGAAGCTTTCTTT
CDR3: CASSLSPDLLTEAFF